This T cell receptor beta chain was recovered during a study of OX40 agonist ivuxolimab in advanced cancers. The CDR3 extends over 14 amino acids. Unmatched junction bases numbered 5, after V lost 5 bases and J lost 4 bases. The V gene's germline CDR1 is KGHSH and CDR2 LQKENI. TCRdb's table, derived via immunoSEQ multiplex PCR, lists solely in-frame clones and lacks some. The sample includes about 61,000 clones, 70% to 90% of them seen just once. The sequencing here drew on CD4+ or CD8+ T cells sorted from blood, taken in a trial of the OX40 agonist ivuxolimab. The source is an adult with an advanced solid tumor such as melanoma, head and neck, liver or kidney cancer. The chain couples TRBV18 to TRBJ1-1; 9 bases agree with TRBD1. The CDR3 coding sequence is TGTGCCAGCTCAGAAACAGGGGGCCGCACTGAAGCTTTCTTT. Its translation: CASSETGGRTEAFF.